Sequencing of this T cell receptor (beta chain) was carried out in a study of regulatory T cells in long-lasting Graves disease. In the study overall: Recently diagnosed Graves' patients had received antithyroid drugs for under 3 months. Broader study findings: Newly diagnosed Graves' patients had higher TCR diversity than persistent ones.

As regards this clonotype: As yet, its antigen is unknown.

Stated time point: newly diagnosed GD, antithyroid drugs for less than 3 months. RNA from PBMCs was the source of the TCR library. Building of the TCR beta libraries involved iRepertoire HTBI primers and Arm-PCR of CDR3 regions. TCRdb called the multiplex PCR reads again in MiXCR, with one record for every CDR3 protein. The sample lists roughly 510,000 distinct CDR3 sequences; about 16% were seen once. The ends were cut back, 1 base at V and 1 base at J, with 5 bases in the middle. This CDR3 has 13 residues. Germline values: CDR1 SGHRS, CDR2 YFSETQ. The same specimen was also included in a second study, on T cells in Graves' hyperthyroidism and ophthalmopathy. Per that paper: The HTBI primer set was used in a first-round RT-PCR of the TCR CDR3. Most clonotypes that expanded in the thyroid above 0.001 also showed up in blood.

Sequencing was performed on peripheral blood mononuclear cells (PBMCs), taken at new diagnosis, from a patient treated with antithyroid drugs. This sequence was found in a man between 18 and 35 years old with Graves disease. V gene TRBV5-1 combines with J gene TRBJ2-5; D is uncertain. In DNA form, the CDR3 reads TGCGCCAGCAGCTTGTCCCCCCAAGAGACCCAGTACTTC. Translating gives CASSLSPQETQYF.